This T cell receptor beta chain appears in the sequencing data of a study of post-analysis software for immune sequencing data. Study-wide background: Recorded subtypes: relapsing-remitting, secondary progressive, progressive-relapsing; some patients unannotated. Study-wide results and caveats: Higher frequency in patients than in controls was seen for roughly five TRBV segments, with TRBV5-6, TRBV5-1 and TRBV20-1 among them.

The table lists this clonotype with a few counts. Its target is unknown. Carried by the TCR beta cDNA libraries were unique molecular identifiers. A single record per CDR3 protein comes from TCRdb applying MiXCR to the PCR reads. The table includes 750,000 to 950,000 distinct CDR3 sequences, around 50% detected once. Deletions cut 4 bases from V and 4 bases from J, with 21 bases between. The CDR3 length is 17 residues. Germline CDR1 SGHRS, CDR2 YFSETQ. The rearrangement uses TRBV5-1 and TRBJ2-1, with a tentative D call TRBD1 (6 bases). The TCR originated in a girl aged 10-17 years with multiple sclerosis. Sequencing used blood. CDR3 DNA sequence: TGCGCCAGCAGCGTAGCACCGGACAGAGGCCGTTACAATGAGCAGTTCTTC. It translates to CASSVAPDRGRYNEQFF.